What follows are 17 T cell receptor beta chains derived from one specimen sequenced in a study of beta chain features in type 1 diabetes. TCRB transcripts that were expressed got sequenced, as all of the isolated RNA had been reverse transcribed. Measured with immunoSEQ multiplex PCR; TCRdb has only the in-frame clones, and not every one. The data contain under 150,000 clones, about 50% of them singletons. Source material: Tregs from blood. Receptor source: a man between 18 and 29 years old in good health.

The sample holds a few counts of this clone. This rearrangement joins TRBV7-2 to TRBJ2-2; 7 nucleotides agree with TRBD2. The CDR3 length is 16 residues. Per germline, CDR1 SGHTA and CDR2 FQGNSA. V lost 3 bases, J lost 2 bases, and 6 bases stayed unmatched. The DNA for the CDR3 is TGTGCCAGCAGCTTGGGGGGGAGTCGAAACACCGGGGAGCTGTTTTTT. Encoded protein: CASSLGGSRNTGELFF. The entire variable domain, with the rest obtained from reference TRBV7-2 and TRBJ2-2, is as follows: GAGVSQSPSNKVTEKGKDVELRCDPISGHTALYWYRQSLGQGLEFLIYFQGNSAPDKSGLPSDRFSAERTGGSVSTLTIQRTQQEDSAVYLCASSLGGSRNTGELFFGEGSRLTVL.

This clone has just a few counts. The genes are TRBV7-2 and TRBJ2-7, with a weak D call TRBD2 (5 bases). The CDR3 is 15 amino acids. V lost 1 base to trimming and J lost 2 bases, with 12 bases between them. In germline, CDR1 is SGHTA, CDR2 FQGNSA. CDR3 protein: CASSLDSGRTYEQYF. DNA of the CDR3: TGTGCCAGCAGCTTAGACAGCGGTCGAACCTACGAGCAGTACTTC.

J is TRBJ1-6 and V is TRBV14; D not certain. This CDR3 contains 13 residues. In germline, CDR1 is SGHDN, CDR2 FVKESK. V lost 4 bases to trimming and J lost 11 bases, with 12 bases between them. The CDR3 loop is CASSRSRQTPLHF. The DNA for the CDR3 is TGTGCCAGCAGCCGAAGCCGACAAACACCCCTCCACTTT.

This clone was detected only a few times. The V gene is TRBV7-2, the J gene TRBJ2-7, with 9 nucleotides matching TRBD2. The V gene end was trimmed by 5 bases and the J gene end by 6 bases; junction bases not matched to a gene: 14. CDR3 length: 16 residues. Germline CDR1 is SGHTA and CDR2 is FQGNSA. CDR3 coding DNA: TGTGCCAGCAGCCCTAAGGGGGGCGGGAGGGCCCTCGAGCAGTACTTC. Amino acids: CASSPKGGGRALEQYF.

This clone was recorded a few times. This chain links TRBV30 with TRBJ1-5; D call uncertain. This CDR3 is 12 amino acids long. Germline CDR1 and CDR2: GTSNPN and SVGIG (reference sequence). V was pared by 2 bases and J by 5 bases, with 7 bases between. CDR3 in amino acids: CAWSLVDQPQHF. The DNA of the CDR3 is TGTGCCTGGAGTTTAGTGGATCAGCCCCAGCATTTT.

This chain links TRBV9 with TRBJ2-7; TRBD2 is a possible D gene (6 bases). Germline V gene lookup returns CDR1 SGDLS and CDR2 YYNGEE. Trimming removed 4 bases at V and 3 bases at J, with 20 bases between. The CDR3 runs to 16 residues. The DNA for the CDR3 is TGTGCCAGCAGCCCCCTCGGGGTAGCGGATGACTACGAGCAGTACTTC. Its protein is CASSPLGVADDYEQYF.

The J gene is TRBJ1-2, the V gene TRBV27; D uncertain. Trimming removed 0 bases at V and 2 bases at J, with 7 bases between. CDR3 length: 14 amino acids. CDR1 is MNHEY and CDR2 is SMNVEV in the germline V gene (reference sequence). Here the CDR3 reads CASSLSYANYGYTF. In nucleotides, the CDR3 is TGTGCCAGCAGTTTATCGTACGCGAACTATGGCTACACCTTC.

The chain recombines TRBV25-1 with TRBJ1-6, with TRBD1 matching 9 bases. V lost 8 bases and J lost 9; bases outside the gene matches: 8. The CDR3 consists of 14 residues. The germline CDR1 and CDR2 sequences are MGHDK and SYGVNS. The CDR3 sequence: CASRDRDPGSPLHF. The CDR3, as DNA: TGTGCCAGCCGGGACAGGGACCCGGGTTCACCCCTCCACTTT.

V gene TRBV5-4 combines with J gene TRBJ2-1; 13 bases are shared with TRBD2. The germline V gene has CDR1 SGHNT and CDR2 YYREEE (reference sequence). The CDR3 loop spans 15 amino acids. J lost 5 bases, V lost 4 bases, and 3 bases had no gene match. The CDR3 DNA sequence: TGTGCCAGCAGCCCGGGACTAGCGGGAAACAATGAGCAGTTCTTC. It encodes CASSPGLAGNNEQFF.

The chain carries TRBV27 and TRBJ2-5; D possibly corresponds to TRBD1 (6 bases). Trimming took 3 bases from V and 6 from J, leaving 11 bases between them. This CDR3 has 13 residues. Per the germline V gene, CDR1 is MNHEY and CDR2 is SMNVEV (reference sequence). CDR3 sequence (DNA): TGTGCCAGCAGTTTCCAGGGGAGACAGACCCAGTACTTC. Its translation is CASSFQGRQTQYF.

The gene calls are TRBV30 and TRBJ1-1, with D perhaps matching TRBD1 (5 bases). V lost 0 bases, J lost 7 bases, and 12 bases lay in between. This CDR3 region has 13 residues. Germline CDR1 reads GTSNPN; CDR2 reads SVGIG (reference sequence). CDR3 DNA sequence: TGTGCCTGGAGTGTCTCCCTCAGGGATGAAGCTTTCTTT. Translated, it gives CAWSVSLRDEAFF. Full variable domain (outside the CDR3, taken from reference TRBV30 and TRBJ1-1): SQTIHQWPATLVQPVGSPLSLECTVEGTSNPNLYWYRQAAGRGLQLLFYSVGIGQISSEVPQNLSASRPQDRQFILSSKKLLLSDSGFYLCAWSVSLRDEAFFGQGTRLTVV.

The rearrangement links TRBV7-9 to TRBJ2-2, with 7 bases that match TRBD1. The ends lost 5 bases at V and 4 bases at J; junction bases unmatched: 7. The CDR3 is made up of 15 amino acids. Per the germline V gene, CDR1 is SEHNR and CDR2 is FQNEAQ (reference sequence). The CDR3 DNA reads TGTGCCAGCAGCGCCGGGACAGAACCCACCGGGGAGCTGTTTTTT. It codes for CASSAGTEPTGELFF.

The V gene is TRBV28, the J gene TRBJ2-1; 9 bases agree with TRBD2. The ends lost 8 bases at V and 0 bases at J; junction bases unmatched: 8. Germline CDR1 reads MDHEN; CDR2 reads SYDVKM. This CDR3 contains 16 residues. This CDR3 reads CASGGREGLSYNEQFF. DNA for the CDR3: TGTGCCAGCGGGGGGCGGGAGGGCCTCTCCTACAATGAGCAGTTCTTC.

V and J are TRBV5-4 and TRBJ2-7; 15 bases line up with TRBD2. Germline CDR1 reads SGHNT; CDR2 reads YYREEE (reference sequence). After removal of 4 bases from V and 3 bases from J, the junction contained 5 bases not matched to a gene. CDR3 length equals 16 residues. The CDR3 here is CASSGGTSGRYYEQYF. The CDR3 DNA reads TGTGCCAGCAGCGGAGGGACTAGCGGGAGGTACTACGAGCAGTACTTC.

This chain joins TRBV7-2 and TRBJ1-2, with D perhaps TRBD1 (6 bases). This CDR3 comprises 12 residues. From germline, CDR1 is SGHTA and CDR2 FQGNSA. Trimming took 5 bases from V and 5 from J, leaving 9 bases between them. In nucleotides, the CDR3 is TGTGCCAGCAGCAGGACAGTATATGGCTACACCTTC. Its translation: CASSRTVYGYTF. The full variable domain, with the rest looked up from reference TRBV7-2 and TRBJ1-2, is GAGVSQSPSNKVTEKGKDVELRCDPISGHTALYWYRQSLGQGLEFLIYFQGNSAPDKSGLPSDRFSAERTGGSVSTLTIQRTQQEDSAVYLCASSRTVYGYTFGSGTRLTVV.

The V gene is TRBV7-2, the J gene TRBJ1-5; no definite D call. CDR3 length: 16 amino acids. V was shortened by 5 bases and J by 0 bases, with 14 bases between the two germline ends. Germline CDR1 is SGHTA and CDR2 is FQGNSA. Written as DNA, the CDR3 is TGTGCCAGCAGCCACCTGGGCCGATATAGCAATCAGCCCCAGCATTTT. Translating it yields CASSHLGRYSNQPQHF.

The rearrangement uses TRBV2 and TRBJ1-4; the match to TRBD1 covers 9 bases. Germline V gives CDR1 SNHLY, CDR2 FYNNEI. J lost 8 bases, V lost 4 bases, and 11 bases had no gene match. The CDR3 length is 16 residues. This CDR3 is CASSALTGQGDEKLFF. CDR3 nucleotides: TGTGCCAGCAGTGCCCTAACGGGACAGGGTGACGAAAAACTGTTTTTT.